The 3 T cell receptor beta chains reported below all come from one sample, sequenced in a study of monozygotic twins with inflammatory bowel disease. TCRdb reworked the 5' RACE reads into one entry per CDR3 protein, no DNA. In total, the table holds around 40,000 distinct CDR3 sequences. Sequenced sample: blood. These receptors all stem from a human donor with ulcerative colitis or Crohn's disease, or a healthy co-twin of an affected twin (not recorded which).

V is TRBV7-9 and J is TRBJ2-1; without DNA, the TCRdb call of TRBD2 cannot be checked. The V gene's germline CDR1 is SEHNR and CDR2 FQNEAQ (reference sequence). This CDR3 has 11 amino acids. The CDR3 loop is CASSLESGGHF.

The CDR3 reads CASSPSTPGSERKNIQYF. This rearrangement joins TRBV18 to TRBJ2-4; TCRdb's D call, TRBD1, is unchecked because there is no DNA. The CDR3 is made up of 18 amino acids. From germline, CDR1 is KGHSH and CDR2 LQKENI.

This chain connects TRBV20-1 to TRBJ2-3. This CDR3 contains 14 residues. Germline V lookup: CDR1 DFQATT, CDR2 SNEGSKA (reference sequence). CDR3 region: CSARDPTDRDTQYF.